A single sample is the source of the 21 T cell receptor beta chains below, sequenced in a study of blood T cells in healthy people across ages. The use of a sample-barcoded 5' primer and a J-beta primer mix characterized a second PCR of about 6 to 12 cycles. One entry per CDR3 protein results from TCRdb running MiXCR on the 5' RACE reads. Counted here are about 640,000 distinct CDR3 sequences, approximately 59% occurring once; the ten biggest clones make up more than 35%. Sequenced: blood. The receptors stem from a man in his 60s in good health.

CDR3 residues: CASLLTAHQETQYF. The CDR3 coding sequence is TGTGCCAGCCTCCTGACAGCACACCAAGAGACCCAGTACTTC. The V and J genes are TRBV2 and TRBJ2-5; D possibly corresponds to TRBD1 (5 bases). The CDR3 covers 14 residues. V gave up 8 bases and J gave up 0 bases, with 13 bases separating them. CDR1 and CDR2 (germline): SNHLY, FYNNEI.

The table lists this clonotype with a few counts. This rearrangement joins TRBV29-1 to TRBJ2-3; a weak D match, TRBD2 (6 bases). The CDR3 covers 14 residues. The germline gives CDR1 SQVTM, CDR2 ANQGSEA. The V and J ends lost 5 bases and 4 bases respectively, with 16 bases between them. The CDR3 bases are TGCAGCGTTTTCTCGGGGCGCGGGGCAGATACGCAGTATTTT. It codes for CSVFSGRGADTQYF.

The chain links TRBV4-2 to TRBJ2-1; 8 nucleotides line up with TRBD2. The germline V gene has CDR1 LGHNA and CDR2 YNFKEQ. The CDR3 is made up of 17 amino acids. V lost 1 base, J lost 9 bases, and 14 bases stayed unmatched. Here the CDR3 reads CASSQGGLRGGQSEQFF. The CDR3 DNA is TGTGCCAGCAGCCAAGGAGGTCTTCGGGGGGGCCAAAGTGAGCAGTTCTTC.

The sample holds a few counts of this clonotype. The rearrangement links TRBV20-1 to TRBJ2-1; tentative D call: TRBD2 (6 bases). V was pared by 6 bases and J by 4 bases, with 16 bases between. From germline, CDR1 is DFQATT and CDR2 SNEGSKA (reference sequence). The CDR3 sequence is 14 residues long. This CDR3 reads CSAIRGTRYNEQFF. The CDR3 DNA is TGCAGTGCCATCCGGGGGACCCGATACAATGAGCAGTTCTTC.

The chain employs TRBV5-1 and TRBJ2-3, with 8 bases aligning to TRBD2. This CDR3 region has 16 residues. Trimming removed 3 bases from V and 6 bases from J; junction bases left unmatched: 12. The V gene's germline CDR1 is SGHRS and CDR2 YFSETQ. The CDR3 DNA is TGCGCCAGCAGCTCAACCGGGACTAGGGCCAGGGATACGCAGTATTTT. This encodes CASSSTGTRARDTQYF.

This clonotype was seen ten or more times. V usage is TRBV6-5 and J usage is TRBJ2-3; D might be TRBD1 or TRBD2, each matching 5 bases. CDR1 MNHEY and CDR2 SVGAGI come from the germline V gene. Trimming left V 5 bases short and J 5 bases short, with 14 bases between. This CDR3 has 14 residues. CDR3 DNA: TGTGCCAGCAGTCCGGGACCGAGAGGAGATACGCAGTATTTT. This sequence encodes CASSPGPRGDTQYF.

This rearrangement joins TRBV12-3 or TRBV12-4 to TRBJ2-3, with D possibly being TRBD2 (6 bases). V gave up 3 bases and J gave up 2 bases, with 9 bases separating them. This CDR3 region has 14 residues. The chain's CDR3 is CASSFWRATDTQYF. CDR3 coding DNA: TGTGCCAGCAGTTTTTGGAGGGCCACAGATACGCAGTATTTT.

The chain joins TRBV5-1 to TRBJ2-7; possibly TRBD2 for D (6 bases). The ends were cut back, 4 bases at V and 2 bases at J, with 19 bases in the middle. Germline V gives CDR1 SGHRS, CDR2 YFSETQ. The CDR3 extends over 16 amino acids. The CDR3 bases are TGCGCCAGCAGCACCAACCCCGGGACTGCGACCTACGAGCAGTACTTC. Translation gives CASSTNPGTATYEQYF.

The J gene is TRBJ2-7, the V gene TRBV4-1; D is undetermined. Trimming removed 3 bases from V and 0 bases from J, with 12 bases in between. Germline lookup yields CDR1 MGHRA and CDR2 YSYEKL. CDR3 length: 15 residues. DNA of the CDR3: TGCGCCAGCAGCCAGGCCCCGGACGGCTCCTACGAGCAGTACTTC. The encoded protein is CASSQAPDGSYEQYF.

CDR3 residues: CASSLPSKTRGYTF. CDR3 coding DNA: TGTGCCAGCAGTTTGCCGTCAAAAACTCGGGGCTACACCTTC. The V and J genes are TRBV28 and TRBJ1-2; D ambiguous. The CDR3 contains 14 residues. Deletions cut 3 bases from V and 8 bases from J, with 16 bases between. Germline V CDR1 and CDR2: MDHEN, SYDVKM.

This clonotype came up a few times. V usage is TRBV20-1 and J usage is TRBJ2-3, with TRBD2 identical over 7 bases. V was pared by 2 bases and J by 6 bases, with 5 bases of the junction left unmatched. The CDR3 runs 13 residues. Germline CDR1 reads DFQATT; CDR2 reads SNEGSKA (reference sequence). CDR3 amino acids: CSARLAVMDTQYF. The CDR3, as DNA: TGCAGTGCTAGACTAGCGGTCATGGATACGCAGTATTTT.

The chain uses TRBV15 and TRBJ2-3, with D hard to call. The V end was cut by 0 bases, the J end by 4 bases, with 8 bases between. The CDR3 has 14 residues. Per the germline V gene, CDR1 is LNHNV and CDR2 is YYDKDF (reference sequence). The DNA of the CDR3 is TGTGCCACCAGCAGAGATGGGCCGGCAGATACGCAGTATTTT. Its translation: CATSRDGPADTQYF.

This clonotype was found a few times. The germline gene is not matched at one end of the junction; a read error may be the cause. The chain combines TRBV20-1 with TRBJ2-3; no definite D call. The germline V gene has CDR1 DFQATT and CDR2 SNEGSKA (reference sequence). CDR3 length: 13 amino acids. CDR3 protein: CSARCVPTDTQYF. Written as DNA, the CDR3 is TGCAGCGCTAGATGTGTCCCCACAGATACGCAGTATTTT.

This chain links TRBV6-2 or TRBV6-3 with TRBJ2-7; D unclear. Germline V CDR1 and CDR2: MNHEY, SVGEGT. V was clipped by 8 bases and J by 0 bases, with 11 bases between them. This CDR3 is built from 13 residues. CDR3 coding DNA: TGTGCCAGCCGCCGGACGAACTCCTACGAGCAGTACTTC. It is translated as CASRRTNSYEQYF.

As concerns this clonotype: Given a much more abundant clone one base away, this may be a read error. This chain joins TRBV11-2 and TRBJ2-7; 10 bases match TRBD2. The CDR3 spans 16 residues. The germline CDR1 and CDR2 sequences are SGHAT and FQNNGV. Here the CDR3 reads CASSKDGSGGAYERYF. CDR3 in DNA: TGTGCCAGCAGCAAAGATGGAAGCGGGGGGGCGTACGAGCGGTACTTC.

In regard to this clonotype: Germline and junction disagree at one end, which may indicate a read error. CDR3 residues: CASSLDPVTYEQYF. The CDR3 nucleotides are TGTGCCAGCAGCTTGGATCCAGTTACCTACGAGCAGTACTTC. The rearrangement joins TRBV5-1 to TRBJ2-7; D unresolved. CDR1 is SGHRS, CDR2 YFSETQ, per germline. This CDR3 comprises 14 residues.

In its sample, this clonotype was seen once. The chain links TRBV15 to TRBJ2-5; 7 nucleotides match TRBD1. CDR1 is LNHNV and CDR2 is YYDKDF in the germline V gene (reference sequence). With 1 base clipped from V and 3 bases from J, the junction kept 2 bases outside the gene matches. This CDR3 spans 14 amino acids. In nucleotides, the CDR3 is TGTGCCACCAGCAGAGCGGGACAGAAAGAGACCCAGTACTTC. Translation: CATSRAGQKETQYF.

This clonotype showed up just once. V gene TRBV20-1 combines with J gene TRBJ2-3; 8 positions match TRBD2. This CDR3 has 15 amino acids. Germline lookup yields CDR1 DFQATT and CDR2 SNEGSKA (reference sequence). The V gene end was trimmed by 4 bases and the J gene end by 6 bases; junction bases not matched to a gene: 12. The CDR3 reads CSANGQRGGEDTQYF. CDR3 bases: TGCAGTGCTAACGGACAACGGGGGGGCGAGGATACGCAGTATTTT.

This chain joins TRBV20-1 and TRBJ2-7; TRBD2 agrees at 7 bases. The CDR3 is 16 amino acids. Germline V gene data show CDR1 as DFQATT and CDR2 as SNEGSKA (reference sequence). Trimming at V came to 1 base and at J to 0 bases, leaving 9 bases not matched to a gene. The CDR3 sequence is CSARVAGTKSSYEQYF. The CDR3, as DNA: TGCAGTGCTAGAGTAGCCGGGACTAAAAGCTCCTACGAGCAGTACTTC.

A few counts support this clonotype. V usage is TRBV29-1 and J usage is TRBJ2-5; D is perhaps TRBD1 (6 bases). The CDR3 is 11 residues long. Looked up from germline, CDR1 is SQVTM and CDR2 is ANQGSEA. The ends were cut back, 6 bases at V and 7 bases at J, with 12 bases in the middle. The CDR3 reads CSVQGLGTQYF. The CDR3 coding sequence is TGCAGCGTACAGGGTTTAGGGACCCAGTACTTC.

This sequence joins TRBV3-1 and TRBJ2-7, with D hard to call. V gave up 1 base and J gave up 6 bases, with 10 bases separating them. CDR1 is LGHDT, CDR2 YNNKEL, per germline (reference sequence). The CDR3 loop spans 13 amino acids. The CDR3 region has the DNA TGTGCCAGCAGCCAAGTGCTGGGCGCCGAGCAGTACTTC. It codes for CASSQVLGAEQYF.